This T cell receptor (beta chain) was identified in a study of CD8+CD57+ T cells in acquired aplastic anemia. Patients sequenced had flow cytometry evidence of CD8+CD57+ cell expansion. V was shortened by 4 bases and J by 11 bases, with 14 bases between the two germline ends. Germline V CDR1 and CDR2: SGHVS, FQNEAQ. CDR3 size: 12 residues. It was genomic DNA that served as the template for profiling TCR beta VDJ and CDR3. TCRdb reprocessed the reads via MiXCR and lists one record per CDR3 protein. The repertoire has some 150,000 distinct CDR3 sequences, around 48% of them found once; the top ten carry 0.85% to 1.3%.

Source material: sorted CD4+, CD8+, or CD8+CD57+ T cells (not recorded which) from PBMCs. The chain couples TRBV7-8 to TRBJ1-1; D not certain. The TCR was taken from a human donor with aplastic anemia. The CDR3 sequence is CASSSSSGGAFF. DNA of the CDR3: TGTGCCAGCAGCTCTTCCAGTGGCGGGGCTTTCTTT.